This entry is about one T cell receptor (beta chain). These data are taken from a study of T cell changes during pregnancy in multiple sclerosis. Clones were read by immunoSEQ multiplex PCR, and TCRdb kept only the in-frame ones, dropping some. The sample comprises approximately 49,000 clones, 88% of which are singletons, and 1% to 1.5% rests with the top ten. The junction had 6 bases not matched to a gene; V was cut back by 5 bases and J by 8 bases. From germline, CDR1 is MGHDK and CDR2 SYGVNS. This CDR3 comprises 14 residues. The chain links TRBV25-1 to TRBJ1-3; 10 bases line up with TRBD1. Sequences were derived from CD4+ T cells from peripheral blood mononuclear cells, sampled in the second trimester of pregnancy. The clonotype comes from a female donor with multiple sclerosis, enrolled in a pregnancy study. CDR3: CASSRQGALDTIYF. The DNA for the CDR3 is TGTGCCAGCAGTCGACAGGGGGCATTAGACACCATATATTTT.